A selection of T cell receptor beta chains follows, all from one sample in a study of cytomegalovirus exposure and HLA in healthy donors. Sequenced by immunoSEQ multiplex PCR; TCRdb stores in-frame clones only, minus some. The sample lists 90,000 to 130,000 clones, roughly four fifths occurring once. Sequencing was carried out using PBMCs. These receptors all come from a man aged 30-40 years in good health and CMV-seropositive. Both conserved end residues are part of each CDR3. A D gene is named only where the DNA matches it firmly. Not every row has a clone size; where given, it reads once, few, many or a size class.

cdr3_aa: CASSQAEGYTF
cdr3_nt: TGCGCCAGCAGCCAAGCCGAGGGCTACACCTTC
d_call: .
clone_size: few
v_call: TRBV4-1
j_call: TRBJ1-2

cdr3_aa: CATSRGIQQETQYF
cdr3_nt: TGTGCCACCAGCAGAGGTATACAACAAGAGACCCAGTACTTC
d_call: .
clone_size: once
v_call: TRBV15
j_call: TRBJ2-5

cdr3_aa: CASSLRGRGELFF
cdr3_nt: TGTGCCAGCAGCTTGAGGGGGCGAGGGGAGCTGTTTTTT
d_call: TRBD1
clone_size: .
v_call: TRBV5-4
j_call: TRBJ2-2

cdr3_aa: CASSFQTGGHQPQHF
cdr3_nt: TGTGCCAGCAGCTTCCAGACAGGGGGGCATCAGCCCCAGCATTTT
d_call: TRBD1
clone_size: few
v_call: TRBV7-2
j_call: TRBJ1-5

cdr3_aa: CASSATGTHYGYTF
cdr3_nt: TGTGCCAGCAGCGCGACAGGGACGCACTATGGCTACACCTTC
d_call: TRBD1
clone_size: .
v_call: TRBV9
j_call: TRBJ1-2

cdr3_aa: CASSLDLTSASSYNEQFF
cdr3_nt: TGTGCCAGCAGCTTAGATCTGACTAGCGCGAGCTCCTACAATGAGCAGTTCTTC
d_call: TRBD2
clone_size: few
v_call: TRBV7-2
j_call: TRBJ2-1

cdr3_aa: CASGTSGSVETQYF
cdr3_nt: TGTGCCAGCGGGACTAGCGGGAGCGTGGAGACCCAGTACTTC
d_call: TRBD2
clone_size: few
v_call: TRBV5-4
j_call: TRBJ2-5

cdr3_aa: CASSAVLGTYGYTF
cdr3_nt: TGTGCCAGTAGTGCCGTCTTGGGGACATATGGCTACACCTTC
d_call: .
clone_size: once
v_call: TRBV19
j_call: TRBJ1-2

cdr3_aa: CAWRRRVGQPQHF
cdr3_nt: TGTGCCTGGAGAAGGCGGGTAGGTCAGCCCCAGCATTTT
d_call: .
clone_size: .
v_call: TRBV30
j_call: TRBJ1-5

cdr3_aa: CASSGAGGGLETQYF
cdr3_nt: TGTGCCAGTAGTGGGGCGGGAGGGGGGTTAGAGACCCAGTACTTC
d_call: TRBD2
clone_size: .
v_call: TRBV19
j_call: TRBJ2-5

cdr3_aa: CASSPRGTSAGEQFF
cdr3_nt: TGTGCCAGCAGCCCCAGGGGGACTAGCGCTGGTGAGCAGTTCTTC
d_call: TRBD2
clone_size: .
v_call: TRBV7-9
j_call: TRBJ2-1

cdr3_aa: CASSSLLGSGEQFF
cdr3_nt: TGTGCCAGCAGCTCCCTACTAGGAAGCGGTGAGCAGTTCTTC
d_call: .
clone_size: few
v_call: TRBV7-9
j_call: TRBJ2-1

cdr3_aa: CASSLGTGGPYNEQFF
cdr3_nt: TGTGCCAGCAGCTTGGGGACGGGAGGGCCCTACAATGAGCAGTTCTTC
d_call: TRBD2
clone_size: .
v_call: TRBV5-4
j_call: TRBJ2-1

cdr3_aa: CAISAWDRGRSETQYF
cdr3_nt: TGTGCCATCAGCGCTTGGGACAGGGGGCGGAGCGAGACCCAGTACTTC
d_call: TRBD1
clone_size: .
v_call: TRBV10-3
j_call: TRBJ2-5

cdr3_aa: CASSEGGTKIWGYTF
cdr3_nt: TGTGCCAGCAGTGAGGGGGGGACAAAGATATGGGGCTACACCTTC
d_call: .
clone_size: .
v_call: TRBV6-1
j_call: TRBJ1-2

cdr3_aa: CASSLGGGGQPQHF
cdr3_nt: TGTGCCAGCAGCTTAGGCGGGGGAGGACAGCCCCAGCATTTT
d_call: .
clone_size: .
v_call: TRBV11-2
j_call: TRBJ1-5

cdr3_aa: CASRPYQSAHEQYF
cdr3_nt: TGTGCCAGCAGGCCATACCAGAGCGCCCACGAGCAGTACTTC
d_call: .
clone_size: .
v_call: TRBV6-6
j_call: TRBJ2-7

cdr3_aa: CASSRGLARGGDTGELFF
cdr3_nt: TGTGCCAGCAGCAGGGGACTAGCCAGAGGGGGGGACACCGGGGAGCTGTTTTTT
d_call: TRBD2
clone_size: .
v_call: TRBV4-2
j_call: TRBJ2-2

cdr3_aa: CASSATSFGELFF
cdr3_nt: TGTGCCAGCAGCGCTACTAGCTTCGGGGAGCTGTTTTTT
d_call: .
clone_size: .
v_call: TRBV9
j_call: TRBJ2-2

cdr3_aa: CASSLKRGDTQYF
cdr3_nt: TGTGCCAGCAGCTTAAAACGAGGGGATACGCAGTATTTT
d_call: .
clone_size: .
v_call: TRBV13
j_call: TRBJ2-3

cdr3_aa: CASSPGQGPGYTF
cdr3_nt: TGTGCCAGCAGTCCGGGACAGGGGCCTGGCTACACCTTC
d_call: TRBD1
clone_size: .
v_call: TRBV28
j_call: TRBJ1-2

cdr3_aa: CASQGWRGYTF
cdr3_nt: TGTGCCAGTCAGGGGTGGAGAGGCTACACCTTC
d_call: .
clone_size: .
v_call: TRBV19
j_call: TRBJ1-2

cdr3_aa: CASSSLAGQETQYF
cdr3_nt: TGTGCCAGCAGCTCTCTAGCGGGGCAAGAGACCCAGTACTTC
d_call: TRBD2
clone_size: .
v_call: TRBV5-6
j_call: TRBJ2-5

cdr3_aa: CASSLGQGARSPYF
cdr3_nt: TGTGCCAGCAGCTTGGGGCAGGGGGCGCGAAGTCCGTACTTC
d_call: TRBD1
clone_size: few
v_call: TRBV5-6
j_call: TRBJ2-4

cdr3_aa: CASSEQSSSYEQYF
cdr3_nt: TGTGCCAGCAGTGAACAGTCTAGCTCCTACGAGCAGTACTTC
d_call: .
clone_size: .
v_call: TRBV6-1
j_call: TRBJ2-7

cdr3_aa: CASSYSLDRGQPEAFF
cdr3_nt: TGTGCCAGCAGTTACTCTCTCGACAGGGGCCAGCCTGAAGCTTTCTTT
d_call: TRBD1
clone_size: once
v_call: TRBV6-5
j_call: TRBJ1-1

cdr3_aa: CASSVRGSGSNYGYTF
cdr3_nt: TGTGCCAGCAGCGTAAGGGGTTCCGGTTCTAACTATGGCTACACCTTC
d_call: .
clone_size: .
v_call: TRBV9
j_call: TRBJ1-2

cdr3_aa: CASSFGSAANQPQHF
cdr3_nt: TGTGCCAGCAGTTTTGGCTCGGCAGCGAATCAGCCCCAGCATTTT
d_call: .
clone_size: few
v_call: TRBV28
j_call: TRBJ1-5

cdr3_aa: CSVARGLDGTEAFF
cdr3_nt: TGCAGCGTCGCCAGGGGGCTTGATGGCACTGAAGCTTTCTTT
d_call: TRBD1
clone_size: .
v_call: TRBV29-1
j_call: TRBJ1-1

cdr3_aa: CSVEPGYGYTF
cdr3_nt: TGCAGCGTTGAACCGGGCTATGGCTACACCTTC
d_call: .
clone_size: .
v_call: TRBV29-1
j_call: TRBJ1-2

cdr3_aa: CASSSLSTDTQYF
cdr3_nt: TGCGCCAGCAGCTCCCTAAGCACAGATACGCAGTATTTT
d_call: .
clone_size: .
v_call: TRBV5-1
j_call: TRBJ2-3

cdr3_aa: CASSLQGENNQPQHF
cdr3_nt: TGTGCCAGCAGCCTACAGGGGGAAAACAATCAGCCCCAGCATTTT
d_call: TRBD1
clone_size: .
v_call: TRBV7-6
j_call: TRBJ1-5

cdr3_aa: CASSLGDSTQETQYF
cdr3_nt: TGCGCCAGCAGCTTGGGGGACAGTACTCAAGAGACCCAGTACTTC
d_call: TRBD1
clone_size: .
v_call: TRBV5-1
j_call: TRBJ2-5

cdr3_aa: CASSRGQGPGNTIYF
cdr3_nt: TGTGCCAGCAGCCGGGGACAGGGGCCCGGAAACACCATATATTTT
d_call: TRBD1
clone_size: .
v_call: TRBV7-9
j_call: TRBJ1-3

cdr3_aa: CAISSGGGKNIQYF
cdr3_nt: TGTGCCATCAGCTCTGGGGGGGGCAAAAACATTCAGTACTTC
d_call: TRBD2
clone_size: .
v_call: TRBV10-3
j_call: TRBJ2-4

cdr3_aa: CASSPRTGPLSYNEQFF
cdr3_nt: TGTGCCAGCAGCCCACGGACAGGCCCTCTATCCTACAATGAGCAGTTCTTC
d_call: TRBD1
clone_size: .
v_call: TRBV7-9
j_call: TRBJ2-1

cdr3_aa: CSVVRDLNTEAFF
cdr3_nt: TGCAGCGTTGTGAGGGATTTGAACACTGAAGCTTTCTTT
d_call: .
clone_size: .
v_call: TRBV29-1
j_call: TRBJ1-1

cdr3_aa: CATSRDLKDTQYF
cdr3_nt: TGTGCCACCAGCAGAGATCTAAAAGATACGCAGTATTTT
d_call: .
clone_size: .
v_call: TRBV15
j_call: TRBJ2-3

cdr3_aa: CASSLWGGRLVNEKLFF
cdr3_nt: TGTGCCAGCAGTTTGTGGGGGGGGCGCCTGGTAAATGAAAAACTGTTTTTT
d_call: .
clone_size: few
v_call: TRBV27
j_call: TRBJ1-4

cdr3_aa: CASSSDSRTRDEQFF
cdr3_nt: TGTGCCAGCAGCTCTGACAGCCGTACACGCGATGAGCAGTTCTTC
d_call: .
clone_size: once
v_call: TRBV5-4
j_call: TRBJ2-1

cdr3_aa: CASSSPYIGRGDKDTQYF
cdr3_nt: TGTGCCAGCAGCTCACCCTACATTGGGCGGGGGGACAAAGATACGCAGTATTTT
d_call: TRBD2
clone_size: .
v_call: TRBV7-6
j_call: TRBJ2-3